The 19 T cell receptor beta chains in this list originate from one sample, sequenced in a study of blood T cells in healthy people across ages. It was with a sample-barcoded 5' primer and a J-beta primer mix that a second PCR of roughly 6 to 11 cycles was run. MiXCR was run by TCRdb on the 5' RACE reads, yielding one entry per CDR3 protein. The table lists about 780,000 distinct CDR3 sequences, 35% to 60% of them singletons, with 15% to 20% in the top ten. Material for sequencing was blood. The origin of the receptors is a man older than 75 in good health.

The chain combines TRBV12-3 or TRBV12-4 with TRBJ2-4; 10 bases are a match to TRBD2. With V trimmed by 5 bases and J by 15 bases, 13 bases remained unmatched. This CDR3 region has 14 residues. CDR3 sequence: CASSPPGTSETAYF. CDR3 nucleotides: TGTGCCAGCAGTCCCCCCGGGACTAGCGAGACCGCGTACTTC.

As regards this clonotype: An end of the junction does not agree with germline; a read error may underlie this. The J gene is TRBJ2-7, the V gene TRBV7-4; D perhaps matches TRBD2 (5 bases). The CDR3 is 17 amino acids. In germline, CDR1 is SGHVT, CDR2 SQSDAQ. CDR3 sequence reads: CASGLANGERIEYEQYF. The CDR3 DNA follows: TGTGCCAGCGGCTTAGCGAACGGAGAGCGAATTGAGTACGAGCAGTACTTC.

The chain carries TRBV14 and TRBJ2-5; 10 bases are shared with TRBD1. Germline V gene data show CDR1 as SGHDN and CDR2 as FVKESK. The CDR3 spans 15 residues. The V segment lost 7 bases and the J segment 3 bases; nucleotides outside the gene matches: 8. The CDR3 DNA reads as TGTGCCAGCACCCTCACGACAGGGGGCGAAGAGACCCAGTACTTC. It is translated as CASTLTTGGEETQYF.

V and J are TRBV14 and TRBJ2-7; TRBD1 matches 7 bases. CDR3 length: 14 residues. The germline V gene has CDR1 SGHDN and CDR2 FVKESK. Trimming at V came to 5 bases and at J to 5 bases, leaving 9 bases not matched to a gene. This CDR3 is CASSTGTVGDEQYF. DNA of the CDR3: TGTGCCAGCAGCACCGGGACAGTGGGGGACGAGCAGTACTTC. Variable domain in full (rest from reference TRBV14 and TRBJ2-7): EAGVTQFPSHSVIEKGQTVTLRCDPISGHDNLYWYRRVMGKEIKFLLHFVKESKQDESGMPNNRFLAERTGGTYSTLKVQPAELEDSGVYFCASSTGTVGDEQYFGPGTRLTVT.

This chain links TRBV11-3 with TRBJ2-7; 7 positions agree with TRBD2. Germline lookup yields CDR1 SGHNT and CDR2 YENEEA. This CDR3 spans 15 amino acids. V was pared by 3 bases and J by 1 base, with 6 bases of the junction left unmatched. In DNA form, the CDR3 reads TGTGCCAGCAGCTTTGAGGGAGGGACTTCCTACGAGCAGTACTTC. It codes for CASSFEGGTSYEQYF. Full variable domain (remainder filled in from reference TRBV11-3 and TRBJ2-7): EAGVVQSPRYKIIEKKQPVAFWCNPISGHNTLYWYLQNLGQGPELLIRYENEEAVDDSQLPKDRFSAERLKGVDSTLKIQPAELGDSAVYLCASSFEGGTSYEQYFGPGTRLTVT.

This clonotype turned up a few times. The chain joins TRBV4-2 to TRBJ2-2; D perhaps matches TRBD2 (6 bases). The CDR3 spans 20 residues. Germline CDR1 and CDR2: LGHNA and YNFKEQ. Trimming cost V 0 bases and J 2 bases, with 22 bases left between them. The CDR3 here is CASSQDRVGGRTSNTGELFF. In DNA form, the CDR3 reads TGTGCCAGCAGCCAAGATAGGGTCGGGGGTAGGACATCTAACACCGGGGAGCTGTTTTTT.

The J gene is TRBJ1-1, the V gene TRBV6-1; tentatively, D is TRBD1 (5 bases). Germline-derived CDR1 and CDR2 are MNHNS and SASEGT. Trimming took 2 bases from V and 5 from J, leaving 9 bases between them. The CDR3 is 13 amino acids. CDR3 in DNA: TGTGCCAGCAGTGAAAAGGGGATAACTGAAGCTTTCTTT. Protein sequence: CASSEKGITEAFF.

The table lists this clonotype with a few counts. Here the CDR3 reads CSAVGGRPGNEKLFF. The CDR3 DNA sequence: TGCAGTGCTGTGGGGGGGCGTCCGGGTAATGAAAAACTGTTTTTT. The chain employs TRBV20-1 and TRBJ1-4, with a weak D call TRBD1 (6 bases). V was shortened by 5 bases and J by 4 bases, with 17 bases between the two germline ends. In germline, CDR1 is DFQATT, CDR2 SNEGSKA (reference sequence). There are 15 residues in the CDR3.

This sequence joins TRBV20-1 and TRBJ2-1, with a tentative D call TRBD2 (6 bases). Germline V gene data show CDR1 as DFQATT and CDR2 as SNEGSKA (reference sequence). The CDR3 length is 15 residues. V lost 6 bases to trimming and J lost 5 bases, with 20 bases between them. The CDR3 spells CSALGGIVGDNEQFF. The DNA of the CDR3 is TGCAGTGCCCTGGGGGGTATCGTGGGAGACAATGAGCAGTTCTTC.

This clonotype came up a few times. The chain combines TRBV5-1 with TRBJ1-1, with 7 bases lining up with TRBD1. CDR1 and CDR2 from the germline V gene are SGHRS and YFSETQ. V shed 1 base and J 3 bases; nucleotides not matched to a gene: 6. This CDR3 is built from 15 residues. The CDR3 loop is CASSLSGDRDTEAFF. The CDR3 nucleotides are TGCGCCAGCAGCTTGTCTGGGGACAGAGACACTGAAGCTTTCTTT.

Of note for this clonotype: At one of its ends the junction is not consistent with the germline gene, which may arise from a read error. This chain uses TRBV5-5 with TRBJ2-2; TRBD1 matches 7 bases. The CDR3 is 15 amino acids. The germline V gene encodes CDR1 SGHKS and CDR2 YYEKEE (reference sequence). The CDR3: CAGSPGTANTGELFF. The CDR3 DNA is TGTGCCGGCAGCCCCGGGACAGCGAACACCGGGGAGCTGTTTTTT. Using reference TRBV5-5 and TRBJ2-2 for the parts outside the CDR3, the full variable domain is DAGVTQSPTHLIKTRGQQVTLRCSPISGHKSVSWYQQVLGQGPQFIFQYYEKEERGRGNFPDRFSARQFPNYSSELNVNALLLGDSALYLCAGSPGTANTGELFFGEGSRLTVL.

In its sample, this clonotype was seen a few times. The chain has TRBV5-1 and TRBJ1-1; D is uncertain. Germline values: CDR1 SGHRS, CDR2 YFSETQ. V lost 4 bases and J lost 4, with 14 bases in between. The CDR3 runs 14 residues. The CDR3 region is CASSVASPPTEAFF. CDR3 sequence (DNA): TGCGCCAGCAGCGTGGCCAGTCCCCCCACTGAAGCTTTCTTT.

This clonotype was counted between two and nine times. This chain connects TRBV7-3 to TRBJ1-6, with D unclear. This CDR3 spans 15 amino acids. V lost 5 bases to trimming and J lost 9 bases, with 17 bases between them. CDR1 SGHTA and CDR2 FQGTGA come from the germline V gene. As DNA, the CDR3 is TGTGCCAGCAGCCTTTCGGCACAGAGGCCTTCACCCCTCCACTTT. This gives the protein CASSLSAQRPSPLHF.

The J gene is TRBJ1-2, the V gene TRBV29-1, with no clear D. Germline CDR1 SQVTM, CDR2 ANQGSEA. The germline V and J ends were trimmed by 5 bases and 0 bases, with 10 bases remaining between them. The CDR3 consists of 13 residues. The DNA of the CDR3 is TGCAGCGTTTTAGACACGACTAACTATGGCTACACCTTC. This gives the protein CSVLDTTNYGYTF.

CDR3 residues: CASSSPPGGTEAFF. As DNA, the CDR3 is TGTGCCAGCAGTTCACCCCCAGGAGGCACTGAAGCTTTCTTT. J is TRBJ1-1 and V is TRBV12-3 or TRBV12-4, with unresolved D. V lost 4 bases and J 4 bases, leaving 13 bases between the germline ends. The CDR3 has 14 amino acids.

This CDR3 is CSVEEGYLSPNEQFF. As DNA, the CDR3 is TGCAGCGTTGAAGAAGGGTATCTGTCTCCTAATGAGCAGTTCTTC. The genes are TRBV29-1 and TRBJ2-1; D not resolved. The CDR3 covers 15 residues. With 0 bases removed from V and 7 bases from J, the gap between germline ends came to 16 bases. Germline V lookup: CDR1 SQVTM, CDR2 ANQGSEA.

The V gene is TRBV20-1, the J gene TRBJ2-2; D is possibly TRBD2 (6 bases). This CDR3 is 15 amino acids long. Per germline, CDR1 DFQATT and CDR2 SNEGSKA (reference sequence). Trimming shortened V by 3 bases and J by 9 bases, and 20 bases separated the two germline ends. The DNA for the CDR3 is TGCAGTGCTAGCTCCCCCGGGGGAGGTTACAGGGAGCTGTTTTTT. It is translated as CSASSPGGGYRELFF.

The V gene is TRBV20-1, the J gene TRBJ1-5, with D hard to call. The CDR3 extends over 15 amino acids. The germline V and J ends were trimmed by 3 bases and 0 bases, with 12 bases remaining between them. Germline V gene sequence: CDR1 DFQATT, CDR2 SNEGSKA (reference sequence). The chain's CDR3 is CSARVQSHSNQPQHF. CDR3 coding DNA: TGCAGTGCTAGGGTGCAGTCTCATAGCAATCAGCCCCAGCATTTT.

The chain links TRBV18 to TRBJ1-1; TRBD1 might be the D (6 bases). Germline V gene data show CDR1 as KGHSH and CDR2 as LQKENI. Trimming removed 0 bases at V and 4 bases at J, with 12 bases between. The CDR3 is 15 residues long. In nucleotides, the CDR3 is TGTGCCAGCTCACCACCGACGACAGGAAGCACTGAAGCTTTCTTT. The encoded protein is CASSPPTTGSTEAFF.